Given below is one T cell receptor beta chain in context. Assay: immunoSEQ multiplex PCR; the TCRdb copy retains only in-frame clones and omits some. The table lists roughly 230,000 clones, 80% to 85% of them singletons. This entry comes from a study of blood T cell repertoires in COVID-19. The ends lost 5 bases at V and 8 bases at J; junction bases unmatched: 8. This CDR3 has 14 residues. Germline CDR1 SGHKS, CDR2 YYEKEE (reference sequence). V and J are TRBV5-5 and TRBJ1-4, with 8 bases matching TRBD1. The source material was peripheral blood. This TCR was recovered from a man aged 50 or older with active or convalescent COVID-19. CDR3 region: CASSPDRGGEKLFF. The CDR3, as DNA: TGTGCCAGCAGTCCCGACAGGGGTGGGGAAAAACTGTTTTTT.